Listed below are T cell receptor beta chains from one sample, sequenced in a study of T cell repertoires in cytomegalovirus infection. One entry per CDR3 protein results from TCRdb running MiXCR on the reads. In the table there are some 940,000 distinct CDR3 sequences, 30% to 40% of which are singletons. Their antigens are not known. This material consisted of cultured CD8+ T cells from PBMCs, taken from culture after CMV antigen stimulation. Every receptor here comes from a human donor in good health (CMV status not recorded). Some clones in this sample may be carry-over from other donors' samples. The CDR3 runs from the conserved cysteine through the conserved F or W. The D gene is left open where the match is weak. Part of the rows lack a size; the others show once, few, many or a class for expanded clones.

V gene	D gene	clone size	J gene	CDR3 DNA	CDR3 protein
TRBV19	-	-	TRBJ2-1	TGTGCCAGTAGTATAGCGGGGGGCCCCTACAATGAGCAGTTCTTC	CASSIAGGPYNEQFF
TRBV27	TRBD2	-	TRBJ2-3	TGTGCCAGCAGTTTATGGGCTAGCGGGGTGCCTAGCACAGATACGCAGTATTTT	CASSLWASGVPSTDTQYF
TRBV9	-	-	TRBJ2-2	TGTGCCAGCAGCGTAGAAATCTGGGGGAGCACCGGGGAGCTGTTTTTT	CASSVEIWGSTGELFF
TRBV5-6	-	-	TRBJ2-1	TGTGCCAGCAGCTTGCGTCCGGGATATATGGTCAATGAGCAGTTCTTC	CASSLRPGYMVNEQFF
TRBV5-1	TRBD1	-	TRBJ2-7	TGCGCCAGCAGCCTAGGACAGGGGATCGCCACCTACGAGCAGTACTTC	CASSLGQGIATYEQYF
TRBV6-8	-	few	TRBJ1-4	TGTGCCAGCAGCTCGGGAGGTGAAAAACTGTTTTTT	CASSSGGEKLFF
TRBV6-1	-	many	TRBJ2-6	TGTGCCAGCAGTGAAATCTCTGGGGCCAACGTCCTGACTTTC	CASSEISGANVLTF
TRBV10-3	-	-	TRBJ2-1	TGTGCCATCAGTCCTCCGCCGTACAATGAGCAGTTCTTC	CAISPPPYNEQFF
TRBV4-2	TRBD2	-	TRBJ2-1	TGTGCCAGCAGCCACGGGGGGGCCGACATTTACAATGAGCAGTTCTTC	CASSHGGADIYNEQFF
TRBV27	-	few	TRBJ1-6	TGTGCCAGCAGTTTTGGGTCCACAAATTCACCCCTCCACTTT	CASSFGSTNSPLHF
TRBV24-1	TRBD1	few	TRBJ1-2	TGTGCCACCAGTGATAGGGACAGGGACTATGGCTACACCTTC	CATSDRDRDYGYTF
TRBV7-9	TRBD1	few	TRBJ2-1	TGTGCCAGCAGCCATAACCGGGACAGGTCATACAATGAGCAGTTCTTC	CASSHNRDRSYNEQFF
TRBV7-6	TRBD1	-	TRBJ1-4	TGTGCCAGCAGCGCCAATTTTCGGGACAGTAATGAAAAACTGTTTTTT	CASSANFRDSNEKLFF
TRBV19	-	-	TRBJ2-7	TGTGCCAGTAGTCAGTCTAGCGATTACTACGAGCAGTACTTC	CASSQSSDYYEQYF
TRBV6-1	TRBD1	few	TRBJ2-3	TGTGCCAGCACTTACCGGGACAGCTACACAGATACGCAGTATTTT	CASTYRDSYTDTQYF
TRBV6-1	-	-	TRBJ2-7	TGTGCCAGCAGTAAGGGCCCGCGGAGTGGATCGGCCTACGAGCAGTACTTC	CASSKGPRSGSAYEQYF
TRBV7-2	-	few	TRBJ2-7	TGTGCCAGCAGCTTAGATCTGGAGGCTAGTGAGCAGTACTTC	CASSLDLEASEQYF
TRBV7-8	TRBD1	many	TRBJ1-5	TGTGCCAGCAGCCTATCAGGGGGCTATAGCGTGAATCAGCCCCAGCATTTT	CASSLSGGYSVNQPQHF
TRBV19	-	-	TRBJ2-7	TGTGCCAGTAGTCCCGGGGCCACCTTTTACGAGCAGTACTTC	CASSPGATFYEQYF
TRBV7-2	TRBD2	-	TRBJ2-1	TGTGCCAGCAGCTTAGGCACTACTAGCGGATACAATGACCAGTTCTTC	CASSLGTTSGYNDQFF
TRBV7-9	-	few	TRBJ2-1	TGTGCCAGCAGCTTCCCCCTTGAGCAGTTCTTC	CASSFPLEQFF
TRBV12-3/TRBV12-4	TRBD2	-	TRBJ2-1	TGTGCCAGCAGTTTTTTCCCTCTAGCGGGGGGCTACAATGAGCAGTTCTTC	CASSFFPLAGGYNEQFF
TRBV4-1	-	-	TRBJ2-1	TGCGCCAGCAGCCAAGGGGGGGACGGATCCTCCTACAATGAGCAGTTCTTC	CASSQGGDGSSYNEQFF
TRBV9	-	-	TRBJ2-3	TGTGCCAGCAGCGTAGAAGGGGATTCTGGCACAGATACGCAGTATTTT	CASSVEGDSGTDTQYF
TRBV6-5	-	many	TRBJ2-1	TGTGCCAGCAGTTACTCGGAACAGGGAGCCTACAATGAGCAGTTCTTC	CASSYSEQGAYNEQFF
TRBV29-1	TRBD1	few	TRBJ1-2	TGCAGCGTTGAAGGGAGGGGGCAAGTCTATGGCTACACCTTC	CSVEGRGQVYGYTF
TRBV2	TRBD1	few	TRBJ1-1	TGTGCCAGCAGCCCCGGACAGGTGGGCACTGAAGCTTTCTTT	CASSPGQVGTEAFF
TRBV7-6	TRBD1	many	TRBJ2-1	TGTGCCAGCAGCTTCCGGGACAGGGAGGATGAGCAGTTCTTC	CASSFRDREDEQFF
TRBV12-3/TRBV12-4	-	-	TRBJ2-6	TGTGCCAGCATGTCTGGGGCCAACGTCCTGACTTTC	CASMSGANVLTF
TRBV7-9	-	-	TRBJ2-2	TGTGCCAGCAGCTTAGTGCTTGCGTCCGGGGAGCTGTTTTTT	CASSLVLASGELFF
TRBV9	-	few	TRBJ2-5	TGTGCCAGCAGCGTAGGAGGGGGGGCGGAGACCCAGTACTTC	CASSVGGGAETQYF
TRBV7-9	-	once	TRBJ1-5	TGTGCCAGCAGCTTAGTGGGGCAGCATCCGCCCCAGCATTTT	CASSLVGQHPPQHF
TRBV7-9	-	many	TRBJ2-5	TGTGCCAGCAGCGGACACGGGGGCGGGGAGACCCAGTACTTC	CASSGHGGGETQYF
TRBV7-9	-	few	TRBJ2-3	TGTGCCAGCAGCTCGACAGCCGGGGGAGGAGATACGCAGTATTTT	CASSSTAGGGDTQYF
TRBV12-3/TRBV12-4	-	-	TRBJ1-3	TGTGCCAGCAGCCCCATAAACTCTGGAAACACCATATATTTT	CASSPINSGNTIYF
TRBV7-8	-	many	TRBJ1-1	TGTGCCAGCAGCGAACCCGAAAGGGGAATGAACACTGAAGCTTTCTTT	CASSEPERGMNTEAFF
TRBV27	-	-	TRBJ2-7	TGTGCCAGCAGCTTTAAGTACGAGCAGGGCCCAGACAATCCTGACTACGAGCAGTACTTC	CASSFKYEQGPDNPDYEQYF
TRBV6-1	-	-	TRBJ1-5	TGTGCCACCCAGCCGGACACTTACAATCAGCCCCAGCATTTT	CATQPDTYNQPQHF
TRBV7-6	TRBD1	-	TRBJ2-2	TGTGCCAGCAGCTTAGTCGGGACAGGGTTAACGTGGACCGGGGAGCTGTTTTTT	CASSLVGTGLTWTGELFF
TRBV20-1	-	-	TRBJ1-1	TGCAGTGCTAGAGGGGGGGCCATGAACACTGAAGCTTTCTTT	CSARGGAMNTEAFF
TRBV27	-	-	TRBJ1-2	TGTGCCAGCAAACCTGGGACGCCCGAAGGTGGCTACACCTTC	CASKPGTPEGGYTF
TRBV7-8	-	-	TRBJ2-3	TGTGCCAGCAGCTTATCTCTGCCTGATACGCAGTATTTT	CASSLSLPDTQYF
TRBV12-3/TRBV12-4	-	few	TRBJ1-4	TGTGCCAGCAATAATGACCCTTATGAAAAACTGTTTTTT	CASNNDPYEKLFF
TRBV12-3/TRBV12-4	-	few	TRBJ1-2	TGTGCCAGCAGTTTATTAGTCGGACAGTTCGCTGGCTACACCTTC	CASSLLVGQFAGYTF
TRBV27	-	-	TRBJ1-6	TGTGCCAGCAGTGCCCATTGGGCCCGCCTGGCTTCACCCCTCCACTTT	CASSAHWARLASPLHF
TRBV7-4	-	few	TRBJ1-2	TGTGCCAGCAGCTTAGGGAGGTCCCCTCCTTCTAACTATGGCTACACCTTC	CASSLGRSPPSNYGYTF
TRBV7-2	-	many	TRBJ2-7	TGTGCCAGCAGCTTAGCGGAGGACCCTCGTCCTTATTACGAGCAGTACTTC	CASSLAEDPRPYYEQYF
TRBV20-1	TRBD1	-	TRBJ2-3	TGCAGTGCTAGATCTCTACAGGGGAGCACAGATACGCAGTATTTT	CSARSLQGSTDTQYF
TRBV4-1	-	many	TRBJ2-3	TGCGCCAGCAGTCCCTCGGGTCCAGATACGCAGTATTTT	CASSPSGPDTQYF
TRBV7-8	TRBD1	many	TRBJ2-3	TGTGCCAGCAGCTGGGGACAGTTTAGCACAGATACGCAGTATTTT	CASSWGQFSTDTQYF
TRBV6-6	TRBD2	-	TRBJ2-2	TGTGCCAGCAGTTACTCAAGGCCAGCGGGGCAAACCGGGGAGCTGTTTTTT	CASSYSRPAGQTGELFF
TRBV28	-	once	TRBJ1-1	TGTGCCAGCAGTTTTCGAGGGACGGATGAAGCTTTCTTT	CASSFRGTDEAFF
TRBV4-1	-	-	TRBJ1-2	TGCGCCAGCAGCCAAAGGTCCAGCTATGGCTACACCTTC	CASSQRSSYGYTF
TRBV6-5	-	-	TRBJ2-5	TGTGCCAGCAGTTCTACCGACATGATGTACCAAGAGACCCAGTACTTC	CASSSTDMMYQETQYF
TRBV4-1	-	few	TRBJ2-1	TGCGCCAGCAGCCAAGATACGGGCAATGAGCAGTTCTTC	CASSQDTGNEQFF
TRBV6-4	-	-	TRBJ1-5	TGTGCCGGCAGTGTGTCGCACCGGGGCCTCAATCAGCCCCAGCATTTT	CAGSVSHRGLNQPQHF
TRBV4-3	-	-	TRBJ2-1	TGCGCCAGCAGCCAAGAACCAGTAAGCTACAATGAGCAGTTCTTC	CASSQEPVSYNEQFF
TRBV14	TRBD2	few	TRBJ2-1	TGTGCCAGCAGCCAAGATCTAGGGGGACTAGTGTACAATGAGCAGTTCTTC	CASSQDLGGLVYNEQFF
TRBV7-3	-	few	TRBJ1-2	TGTGCCAGCAGCCCATCAGGAGCACAGCGGTATGGCTACACCTTC	CASSPSGAQRYGYTF